This T cell receptor beta chain was retrieved from a study of T cells in Graves' hyperthyroidism and ophthalmopathy (dated by TCRdb to between 2019 and 2020). Regarding the research as a whole: Peripheral blood samples were taken at initial diagnosis, before any treatment was given. According to the paper, TCR Vbeta CDR3 sequencing was carried out on 120 to 150 peripheral blood samples, which came from some 41 ophthalmopathy, approximately 78 hyperthyroidism and approximately 17 progressor patients. The roughly 91 discovery patients were randomly divided into training and test sets at a 7:3 ratio. Thyroid tissue and blood T-cell repertoires from six Graves' hyperthyroidism patients were also compared in the study. Prospective prediction of ophthalmopathy was tested in an independent validation cohort of 18 to 20 hyperthyroidism patients and 17 patients who later progressed to ophthalmopathy. To identify distinguishing TCR V-J signatures, a discovery cohort of 100 or so patients was used, comprising 40 to 45 with Graves' ophthalmopathy and some 57 with stable Graves' hyperthyroidism. Once sampling was done, hyperthyroidism patients were given methimazole at a starting dose of 30 mg daily, whereas ophthalmopathy patients were given high-dose intravenous methylprednisolone.

Stable Graves' hyperthyroidism was defined as the absence of progression to ophthalmopathy over 18 months of follow-up. Hyperthyroidism patients were aged 18 to 65 years and newly diagnosed, with disease duration of less than 2 months. The study excluded patients with uncontrolled infections, other autoimmune diseases, pregnancy or lactation. Clinical symptoms, serum thyroxine and TRAb, thyroid ultrasound, and orbital computed tomography formed the basis for the diagnoses. Ficoll-Paque density gradient centrifugation was used to isolate PBMCs from 10 ml of fresh peripheral blood. Trizol reagent was used to extract total RNA, and RNA quality was then checked on an Agilent 2100 Bioanalyzer. The TCR beta CDR3 regions were amplified from RNA transcripts. The TCR CDR3 was subjected to a first round of RT-PCR using the HTBI primer set and the Qiagen OneStep RT-PCR kit. Libraries were constructed in a second round of multiplex PCR, after which size selection and purification were carried out. The libraries were sequenced on an Illumina HiSeq2000 using paired-end 100 bp reads. The original methods were these. Raw data were processed with SOAPnuke, discarding reads with adapters, uncalled bases, mean Phred below 15, or no exact constant-primer or identifier match. COPE v1.2.5 was used to merge high-quality paired reads, and clonotypes were defined as unique nucleotide sequences. MiTCR v1.1 was used to align the clonotypes against IMGT TRBV, TRBD and TRBJ reference segments. Analysis was restricted to V-J combinations with a frequency above 0.0001, which covered 99.2% of repertoires. A TCS score was defined as the ratio of F50 (clonal expansion) to E x V (chaos), with BLOSUM62-based TCRdist applied between CDR3 peptides within each V-J. Welch's t-statistics and random forest reduced 450 to 600 V-J features to 13, which were used in a naive Bayes classifier (R e1071). The public reads were quality trimmed at Q25 with fastp and then assembled into clones with MiXCR by TCRdb, keeping productive beta chains. Rows matching on CDR3 protein sequence are summarized as one entry with the most common DNA and genes. None of the V and J calls come from the authors' own analysis; TCRdb made them. Recorded for this sample are approximately 400,000 distinct CDR3 sequences; about 18% of them occurred a single time. Together, the top ten hold 3.5% to 4% of the sample.

Broad study findings and their caveats: No statistical method was used to fix the sample size in advance, and group allocation was not hidden from the investigators. Ophthalmopathy was separated from stable hyperthyroidism by a 13 V-J signature model, with about 86% sensitivity and about 81% specificity obtained in cross-validation and 80%/75% obtained in testing. Most expanded thyroid clonotypes (frequency above 0.001) were also detected in blood, a finding suggesting that blood repertoires may reflect thyroid immune responses. In validation, the model predicted progression to ophthalmopathy with about 71% sensitivity and approximately 72% specificity, a median of 6.5 months before onset.

Based on its abundance in the sample, this clonotype is medium-sized (0.01 to 0.1%). The clone's antigen remains unknown. No quality values exist for individual bases; no much larger clone is one base distant. Source material: blood. The receptor was derived from a woman under 30 with Graves' hyperthyroidism.

The bases read TGCAGTGCTAGAGAGCGGGGGGACCTAAACATTCAGTACTTC. Translated, it reads CSARERGDLNIQYF. This chain is built from TRBV20-1 and TRBJ2-4; 8 nucleotides in the junction match TRBD2. The germline V and J ends show losses of 0 bases and 6 bases respectively, and no gene match explains 4 bases of the junction. CDR1 and CDR2 are read off the germline V gene (reference sequence) as DFQATT and SNEGSKA. The CDR3 runs 14 residues from the cysteine to the phenylalanine. Just CDR3 DNA is preserved here, 42 bases in frame from base 1.